This record covers a single T cell receptor beta chain. Its cognate antigen is unknown. This entry comes from a study of beta chain features in type 1 diabetes. General study points: Naive, central memory and Treg TCRB repertoires appeared more alike in patients than in healthy donors. Insertions were fewer and deletions more numerous at VDJ junctions in type 1 diabetes patients. TCRB CDR3s from Type 1 diabetes patients were moderately but significantly shorter in all four CD4+ subsets. Sequencing of cDNA might inflate the share of cells that strongly express TCR.

Germline CDR1 is MNHEY and CDR2 is SVGAGI. The V gene lost 0 bases and the J gene lost 5 bases, with 10 bases spanning the gap. CDR3 length: 14 amino acids. Sequenced material consisted of expressed TCRB transcripts (all of the isolated RNA was reverse transcribed). Method: immunoSEQ multiplex PCR; TCRdb's copy keeps in-frame clones and lacks some. The sample includes about 900,000 clones, 15% to 20% of them seen just once. The clonotype was recovered from a young woman in good health. The V gene is TRBV6-5, the J gene TRBJ1-2; D remains unclear. Sequencing used naive CD4+ T cells from blood. The CDR3 nucleotides read TGTGCCAGCAGTTACTCGGGCAGTGGGTATGGCTACACCTTC. Translating gives CASSYSGSGYGYTF.